This TCR beta chain was captured in a study of shared T cell receptors in the human thymus. Germline loops: CDR1 SGHTA, CDR2 FQGTGA. The CDR3 totals 15 residues. After removal of 3 bases from V and 3 bases from J, the junction contained 5 bases not matched to a gene. Profiling relied on immunoSEQ multiplex PCR, and the TCRdb table lists in-frame clones only, not all of them. The sample shows 720,000 or so clones, 80% to 90% of them seen only once. The same sample was also used in a study of human thymus T cells. Turning to that study: The donors were infants in Finland with congenital heart defects, otherwise immunologically healthy. Thymus tissue was removed during corrective cardiac surgery. Thymic and blood repertoires appeared to display a bias in their usage of V and J genes. Highly overlapping thymic repertoires among unrelated individuals were reported in related research.

V is TRBV7-3 and J is TRBJ2-1; 7 bases map to TRBD2. Source material: thymocytes. This sequence was found in a girl less than two years old with a congenital heart defect. CDR3 protein: CASSLASGNYNEQFF. The DNA of the CDR3 is TGTGCCAGCAGCTTGGCTAGCGGAAACTACAATGAGCAGTTCTTC. The variable domain in full, with the rest retrieved from reference TRBV7-3 and TRBJ2-1, is GAGVSQTPSNKVTEKGKYVELRCDPISGHTALYWYRQSLGQGPEFLIYFQGTGAADDSGLPNDRFFAVRPEGSVSTLKIQRTERGDSAVYLCASSLASGNYNEQFFGPGTRLTVL.